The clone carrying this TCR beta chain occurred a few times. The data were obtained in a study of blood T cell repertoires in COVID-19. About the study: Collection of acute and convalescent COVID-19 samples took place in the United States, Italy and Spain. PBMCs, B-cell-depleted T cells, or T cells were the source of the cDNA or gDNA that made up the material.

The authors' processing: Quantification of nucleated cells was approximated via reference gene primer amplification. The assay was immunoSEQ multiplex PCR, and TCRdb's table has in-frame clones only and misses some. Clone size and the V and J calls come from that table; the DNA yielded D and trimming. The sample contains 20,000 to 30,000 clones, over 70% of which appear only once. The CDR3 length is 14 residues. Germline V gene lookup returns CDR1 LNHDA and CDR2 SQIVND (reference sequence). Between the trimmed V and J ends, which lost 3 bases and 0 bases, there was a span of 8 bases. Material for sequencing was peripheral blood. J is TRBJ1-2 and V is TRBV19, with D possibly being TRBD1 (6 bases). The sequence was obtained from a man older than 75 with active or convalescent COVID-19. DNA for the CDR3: TGTGCCAGTAGTATTGACAGGACTAACTATGGCTACACCTTC. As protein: CASSIDRTNYGYTF.